This T cell receptor (beta chain) emerged from a study of blood T cell repertoires in COVID-19 (dated by TCRdb to 2018 to 2021). For context, the study as a whole: The collaborator samples originated in the United States, Italy and Spain and spanned the acute and convalescent phases of COVID-19. The material from the prospective study consisted of cDNA or gDNA derived from T cells, B-cell-depleted T cells, or PBMCs. The samples were drawn from the first 160 participants of the ongoing ImmuneRACE study and from some 1,300 subjects provided by 6 global collaborators. Where HLA class I and class II types were available, the types were taken from metadata supplied by the sample provider, not from assay-based typing. The repertoires were released in a freely available public database meant as a resource for research on the immune response to SARS-CoV-2. The dataset comprised deeply sampled blood TCRbeta repertoires from subjects exposed to, actively infected with, or recovered from COVID-19. The sample metadata nearly always contained a de-identified subject ID, COVID-19 status, age in years and sex.

Broader findings and caveats from the paper: The amount of clinical and demographic metadata varied by source and participant and was provided uncurated.

Participants in the prospective study were aged roughly 18 to 95 years, lived in under 30 United States geographic areas, and enrolled through a virtual design. Cohort assignment in the prospective study relied on participant-reported clinical history from a screening survey and a study questionnaire. For ImmuneRACE Cohort 3, a participant was defined as recovered based on two consecutive negative NP/OP PCR tests, clearance by a healthcare professional, or resolution of symptoms. Each participant in the prospective study had whole blood, serum and a nasopharyngeal or oropharyngeal swab collected by mobile phlebotomists. Additional blood draws and questionnaires over an approximately 2-month period could optionally be provided by prospective study participants. Blood samples from the prospective study were shipped frozen or at room temperature prior to DNA extraction. The immunoSEQ Assay, a bias-controlled multiplex PCR, was used to amplify TCRbeta CDR3 regions from genomic DNA. The original methods were these. The number of nucleated cells in each sample was estimated by amplification of reference gene primers within the assay. To quantify the absolute abundance of each unique TCRbeta CDR3 rearrangement, sequence reads were collapsed and filtered. Productive Simpson clonality was computed per sample as the square root of Simpson's diversity index over productive rearrangements. The source is immuneACCESS, and TCRdb retained only in-frame sequences with V and J called. Part of the clones is not carried over; for the studies checked, unresolved V genes explain less than half of this, and the remainder is unexplained. V and J calls and clone size are given by that table; D and trimming were obtained from the DNA. The sample profile shows roughly 250,000 clones; around 89% of them were found once. Under 3% of the sample comes from the top ten.

CDR1 and CDR2 were assigned from the germline V gene as SGHDN and FVKESK. From its cysteine to its phenylalanine, the CDR3 spans 17 amino acids. Just the 51-base CDR3 DNA is kept, in frame starting at base 1. Trimming takes 0 bases from V and 5 bases from J, and the germline ends sit 19 bases apart. About this clone: The antigen it binds to is not known. Base qualities are not recorded, but no much larger clone differs from it by a single base.

This receptor was obtained from a woman between 18 and 30 years old who had recovered from COVID-19. The V and J genes are TRBV14 and TRBJ1-1, with the D gene not confidently named. Sequencing was performed on PBMCs or T cells enriched from blood (not recorded which). The nucleotide sequence is given as TGTGCCAGCAGCCAAGATCAAACGGCCCGGGGAGTAACTGAAGCTTTCTTT. This translates into CASSQDQTARGVTEAFF.